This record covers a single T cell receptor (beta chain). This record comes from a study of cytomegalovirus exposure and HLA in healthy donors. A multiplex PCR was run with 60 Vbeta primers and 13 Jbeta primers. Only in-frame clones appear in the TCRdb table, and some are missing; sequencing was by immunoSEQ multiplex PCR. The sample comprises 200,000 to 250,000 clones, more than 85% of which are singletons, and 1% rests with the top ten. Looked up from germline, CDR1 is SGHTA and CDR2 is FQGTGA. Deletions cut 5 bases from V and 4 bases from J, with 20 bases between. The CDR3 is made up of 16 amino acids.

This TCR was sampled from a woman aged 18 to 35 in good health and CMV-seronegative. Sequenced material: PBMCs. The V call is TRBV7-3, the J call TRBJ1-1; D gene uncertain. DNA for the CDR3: TGTGCCAGCAGCCTAAGGCCAGAGGCCGACGGCACTGAAGCTTTCTTT. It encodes CASSLRPEADGTEAFF.